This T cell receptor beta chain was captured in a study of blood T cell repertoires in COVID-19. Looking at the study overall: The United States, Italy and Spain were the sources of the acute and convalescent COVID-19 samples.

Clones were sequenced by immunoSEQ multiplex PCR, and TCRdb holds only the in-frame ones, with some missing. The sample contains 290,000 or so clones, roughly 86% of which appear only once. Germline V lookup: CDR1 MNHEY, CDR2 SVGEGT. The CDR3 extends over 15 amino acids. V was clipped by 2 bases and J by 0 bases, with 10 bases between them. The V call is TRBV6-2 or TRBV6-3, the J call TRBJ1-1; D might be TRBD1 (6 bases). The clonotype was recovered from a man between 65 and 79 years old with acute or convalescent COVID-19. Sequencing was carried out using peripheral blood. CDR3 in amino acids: CASSYPGHLNTEAFF. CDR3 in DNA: TGTGCCAGCAGTTACCCGGGACATCTGAACACTGAAGCTTTCTTT.